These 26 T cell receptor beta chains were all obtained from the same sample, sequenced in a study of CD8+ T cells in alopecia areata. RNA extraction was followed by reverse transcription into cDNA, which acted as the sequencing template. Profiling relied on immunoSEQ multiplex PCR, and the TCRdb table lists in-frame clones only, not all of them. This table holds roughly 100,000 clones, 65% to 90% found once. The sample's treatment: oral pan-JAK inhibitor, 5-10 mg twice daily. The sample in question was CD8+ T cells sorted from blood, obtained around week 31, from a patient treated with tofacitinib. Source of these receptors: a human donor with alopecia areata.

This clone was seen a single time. The CDR3 loop reads CASSFGDSDEQYF. The CDR3 nucleotides are TGCGCCAGCAGCTTCGGAGACTCAGACGAGCAGTACTTC. The V gene is TRBV5-1, the J gene TRBJ2-7, with D hard to call. Trimming removed 2 bases from V and 5 bases from J, with 11 bases in between. Germline V gene data show CDR1 as SGHRS and CDR2 as YFSETQ. The CDR3 runs 13 residues.

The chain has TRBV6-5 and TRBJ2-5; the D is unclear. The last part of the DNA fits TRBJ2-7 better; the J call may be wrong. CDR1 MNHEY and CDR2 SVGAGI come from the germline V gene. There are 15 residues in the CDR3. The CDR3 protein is CASSPDTPSSYEQYF. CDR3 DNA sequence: TGTGCCAGCAGTCCAGACACACCGAGCTCCTACGAGCAGTACTTC.

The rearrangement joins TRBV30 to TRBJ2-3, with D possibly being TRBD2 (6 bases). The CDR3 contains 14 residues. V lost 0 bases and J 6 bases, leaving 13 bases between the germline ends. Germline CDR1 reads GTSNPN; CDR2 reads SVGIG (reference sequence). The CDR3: CAWSVSAGSDTQYF. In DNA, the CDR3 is TGTGCCTGGAGTGTTTCAGCGGGTTCGGATACGCAGTATTTT.

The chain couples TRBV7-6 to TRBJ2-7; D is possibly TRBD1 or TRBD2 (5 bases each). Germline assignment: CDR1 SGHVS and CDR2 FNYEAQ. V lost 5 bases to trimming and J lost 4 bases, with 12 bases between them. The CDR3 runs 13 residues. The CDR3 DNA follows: TGTGCCAGCAGCCGGGCCGAGGGGTACGAGCAGTACTTC. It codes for CASSRAEGYEQYF.

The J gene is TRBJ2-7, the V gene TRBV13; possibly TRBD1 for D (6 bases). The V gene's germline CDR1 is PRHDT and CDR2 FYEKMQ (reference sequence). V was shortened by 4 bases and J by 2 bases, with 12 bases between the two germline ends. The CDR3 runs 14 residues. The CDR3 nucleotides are TGTGCCAGCAGCTCTGGGGACAACGCCTACGAGCAGTACTTC. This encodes CASSSGDNAYEQYF.

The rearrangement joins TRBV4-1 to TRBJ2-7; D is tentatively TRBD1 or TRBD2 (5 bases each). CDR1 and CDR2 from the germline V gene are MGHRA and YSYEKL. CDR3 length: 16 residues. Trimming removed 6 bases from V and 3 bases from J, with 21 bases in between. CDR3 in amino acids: CASRGTQTGTNYEQYF. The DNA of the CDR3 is TGCGCCAGCAGGGGGACCCAAACCGGGACCAACTACGAGCAGTACTTC.

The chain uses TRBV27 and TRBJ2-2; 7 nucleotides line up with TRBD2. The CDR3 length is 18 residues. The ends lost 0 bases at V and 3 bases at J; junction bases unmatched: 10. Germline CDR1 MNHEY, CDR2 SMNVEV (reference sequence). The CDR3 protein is CASSLSILGGSYTGELFF. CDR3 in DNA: TGTGCCAGCAGTTTATCGATTCTGGGGGGGAGCTACACCGGGGAGCTGTTTTTT.

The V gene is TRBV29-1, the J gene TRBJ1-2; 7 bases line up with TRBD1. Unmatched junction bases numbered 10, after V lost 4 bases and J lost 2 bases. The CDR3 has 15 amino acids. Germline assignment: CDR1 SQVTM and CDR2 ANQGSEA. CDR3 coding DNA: TGCAGCGTTGCCGGGACAGCAAATCTGAACTATGGCTACACCTTC. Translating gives CSVAGTANLNYGYTF.

The CDR3, as DNA: TGTGCCAGCAGTTCGATTTTAGCGGGAGATCCCCCCCGGCCAGAGACCCAGTACTTC. Encoded protein: CASSSILAGDPPRPETQYF. The chain combines TRBV5-6 with TRBJ2-5; 9 bases align to TRBD2. The CDR3 spans 19 residues. CDR1 is SGHDT, CDR2 YYEEEE, per germline. V dropped 5 bases and J dropped 4; count of bases not matched to a gene: 21. Variable domain in full (rest from reference TRBV5-6 and TRBJ2-5): DAGVTQSPTHLIKTRGQQVTLRCSPKSGHDTVSWYQQALGQGPQFIFQYYEEEERQRGNFPDRFSGHQFPNYSSELNVNALLLGDSALYLCASSSILAGDPPRPETQYFGPGTRLLVL.

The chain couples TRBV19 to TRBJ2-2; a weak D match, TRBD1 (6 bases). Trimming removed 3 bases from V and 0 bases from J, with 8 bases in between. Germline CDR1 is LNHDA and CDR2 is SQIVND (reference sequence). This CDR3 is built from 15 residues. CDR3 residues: CASSIGQPNTGELFF. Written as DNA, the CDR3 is TGTGCCAGTAGTATTGGACAGCCGAACACCGGGGAGCTGTTTTTT.

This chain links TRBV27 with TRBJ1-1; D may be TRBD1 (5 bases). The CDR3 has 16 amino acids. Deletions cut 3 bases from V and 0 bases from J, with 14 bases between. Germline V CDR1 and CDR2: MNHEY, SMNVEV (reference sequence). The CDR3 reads CASSFLKGPVNTEAFF. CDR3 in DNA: TGTGCCAGCAGTTTCCTGAAGGGACCTGTGAACACTGAAGCTTTCTTT.

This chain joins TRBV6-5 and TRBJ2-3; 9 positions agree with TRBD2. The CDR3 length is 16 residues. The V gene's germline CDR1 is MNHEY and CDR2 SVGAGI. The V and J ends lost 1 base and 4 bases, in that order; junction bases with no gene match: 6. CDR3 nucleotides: TGTGCCAGCAGTTACTGGGGCGGGAGGGCCCCAGATACGCAGTATTTT. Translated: CASSYWGGRAPDTQYF.

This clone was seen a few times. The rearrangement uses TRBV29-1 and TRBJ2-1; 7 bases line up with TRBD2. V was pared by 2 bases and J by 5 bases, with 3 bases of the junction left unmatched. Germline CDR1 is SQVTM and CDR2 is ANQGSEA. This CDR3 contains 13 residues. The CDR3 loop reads CSVETSDDNEQFF. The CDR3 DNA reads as TGCAGCGTTGAAACTAGCGACGACAATGAGCAGTTCTTC.

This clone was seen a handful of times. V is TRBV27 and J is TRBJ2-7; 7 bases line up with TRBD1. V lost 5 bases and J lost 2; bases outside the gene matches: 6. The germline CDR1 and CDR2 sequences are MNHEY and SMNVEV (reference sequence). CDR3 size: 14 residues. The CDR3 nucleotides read TGTGCCAGCAGTGGGGGACAGAGTGCCTACGAGCAGTACTTC. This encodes CASSGGQSAYEQYF.

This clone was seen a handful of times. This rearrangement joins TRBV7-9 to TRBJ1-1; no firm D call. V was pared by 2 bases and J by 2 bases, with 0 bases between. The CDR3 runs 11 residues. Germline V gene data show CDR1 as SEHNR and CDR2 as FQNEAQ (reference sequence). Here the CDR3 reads CASSLNTEAFF. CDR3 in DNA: TGTGCCAGCAGCTTAAACACTGAAGCTTTCTTT.

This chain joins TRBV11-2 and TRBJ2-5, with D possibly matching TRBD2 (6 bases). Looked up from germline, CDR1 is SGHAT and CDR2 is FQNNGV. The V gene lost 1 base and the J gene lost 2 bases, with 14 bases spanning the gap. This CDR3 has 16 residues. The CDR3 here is CASSLAPGAYQETQYF. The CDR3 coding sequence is TGTGCCAGCAGCTTAGCTCCGGGAGCGTATCAAGAGACCCAGTACTTC. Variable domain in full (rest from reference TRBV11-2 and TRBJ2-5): EAGVAQSPRYKIIEKRQSVAFWCNPISGHATLYWYQQILGQGPKLLIQFQNNGVVDDSQLPKDRFSAERLKGVDSTLKIQPAKLEDSAVYLCASSLAPGAYQETQYFGPGTRLLVL.

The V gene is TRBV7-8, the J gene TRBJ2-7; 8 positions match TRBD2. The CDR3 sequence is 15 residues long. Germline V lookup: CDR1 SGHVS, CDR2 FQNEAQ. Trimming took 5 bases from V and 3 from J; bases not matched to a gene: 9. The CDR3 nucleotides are TGTGCCAGCAGCATTTCCGGGACTAGTAGCTACGAGCAGTACTTC. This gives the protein CASSISGTSSYEQYF. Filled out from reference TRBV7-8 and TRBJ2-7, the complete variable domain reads GAGVSQSPRYKVAKRGQDVALRCDPISGHVSLFWYQQALGQGPEFLTYFQNEAQLDKSGLPSDRFFAERPEGSVSTLKIQRTQQEDSAVYLCASSISGTSSYEQYFGPGTRLTVT.

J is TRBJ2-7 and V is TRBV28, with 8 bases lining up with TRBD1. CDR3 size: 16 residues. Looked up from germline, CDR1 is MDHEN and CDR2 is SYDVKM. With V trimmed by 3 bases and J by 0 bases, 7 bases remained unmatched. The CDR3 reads CASSFGTGPSSYEQYF. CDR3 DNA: TGTGCCAGCAGTTTTGGGACAGGTCCCAGCTCCTACGAGCAGTACTTC.

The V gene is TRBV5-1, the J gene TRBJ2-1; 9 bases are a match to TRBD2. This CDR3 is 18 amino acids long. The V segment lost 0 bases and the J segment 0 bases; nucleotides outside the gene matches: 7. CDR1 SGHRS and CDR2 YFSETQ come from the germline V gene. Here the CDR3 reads CASSLACTSGCSYNEQFF. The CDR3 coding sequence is TGCGCCAGCAGCTTGGCTTGTACTAGCGGGTGCTCCTACAATGAGCAGTTCTTC.

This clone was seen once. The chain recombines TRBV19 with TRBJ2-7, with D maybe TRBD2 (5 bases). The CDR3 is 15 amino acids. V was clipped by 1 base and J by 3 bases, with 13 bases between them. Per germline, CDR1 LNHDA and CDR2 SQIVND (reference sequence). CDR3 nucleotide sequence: TGTGCCAGTAGTATAGGATGGGGAGAGGTCTACGAGCAGTACTTC. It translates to CASSIGWGEVYEQYF.

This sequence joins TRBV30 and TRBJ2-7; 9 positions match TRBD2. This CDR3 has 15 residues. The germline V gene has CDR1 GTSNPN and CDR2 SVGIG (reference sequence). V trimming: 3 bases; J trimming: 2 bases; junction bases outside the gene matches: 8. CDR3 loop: CAWSDYRGGAYEQYF. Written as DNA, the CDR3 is TGTGCCTGGAGCGATTATCGCGGGGGGGCCTACGAGCAGTACTTC.

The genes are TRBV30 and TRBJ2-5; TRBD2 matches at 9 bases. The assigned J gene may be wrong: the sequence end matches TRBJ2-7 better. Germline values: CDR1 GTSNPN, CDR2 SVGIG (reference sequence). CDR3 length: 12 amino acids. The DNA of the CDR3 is TGTGCCTCCTCGACTAGCGGTTACGAGCAGTACTTC. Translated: CASSTSGYEQYF.

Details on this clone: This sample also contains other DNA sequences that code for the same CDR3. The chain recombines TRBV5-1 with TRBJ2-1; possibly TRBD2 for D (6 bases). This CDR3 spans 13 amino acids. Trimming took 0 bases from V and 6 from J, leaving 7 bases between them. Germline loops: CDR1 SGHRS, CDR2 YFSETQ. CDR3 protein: CASSLAGGNEQFF. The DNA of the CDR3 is TGCGCCAGCAGCTTGGCCGGGGGCAATGAGCAGTTCTTC.

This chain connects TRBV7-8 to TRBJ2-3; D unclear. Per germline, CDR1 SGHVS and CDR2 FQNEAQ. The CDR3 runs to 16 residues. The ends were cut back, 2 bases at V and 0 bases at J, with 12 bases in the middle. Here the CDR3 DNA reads TGTGCCAGCAGCTTACCCAGAACCTATAGCACAGATACGCAGTATTTT. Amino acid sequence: CASSLPRTYSTDTQYF.

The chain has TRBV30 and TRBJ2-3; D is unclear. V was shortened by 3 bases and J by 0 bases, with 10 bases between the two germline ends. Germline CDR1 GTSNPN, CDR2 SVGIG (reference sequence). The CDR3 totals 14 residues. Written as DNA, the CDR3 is TGTGCCTGGAGCCCCAACACAAGCACAGATACGCAGTATTTT. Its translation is CAWSPNTSTDTQYF.

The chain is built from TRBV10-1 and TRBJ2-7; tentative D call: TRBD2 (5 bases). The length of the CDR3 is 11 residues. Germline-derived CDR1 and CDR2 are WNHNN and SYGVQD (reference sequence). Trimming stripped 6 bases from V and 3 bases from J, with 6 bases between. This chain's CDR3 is CASSGGYEQYF. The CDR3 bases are TGCGCCAGCAGCGGAGGCTACGAGCAGTACTTC.